This TCR beta chain was retrieved from a study of liver allograft versus peripheral blood T cells. Looking at the study overall: In transplanted livers, T cell receptor repertoires were compared with those found in the recipients' peripheral blood. General study points: Intra-allograft T cell receptor repertoires in the liver reportedly differed from peripheral blood repertoires.

MiXCR, applied by TCRdb to the reads, yields one record per CDR3 protein. The sample has some 10,000 distinct CDR3 sequences; approximately 20% are singletons. In this sample, this clonotype is medium-sized. What it binds is not known. This receptor was taken from a human patient who had a liver transplant. Some T cells may be supplied by the graft donor.

This chain's CDR3 is CASSIAASTRNEQFF. The CDR3 coding sequence is TGTGCCAGTAGTATTGCGGCTAGCACAAGGAATGAGCAGTTCTTC. V is TRBV19 and J is TRBJ2-1; weak D call: TRBD2 (5 bases). V was shortened by 3 bases and J by 7 bases, with 16 bases between the two germline ends. The CDR3 spans 15 residues. Germline loops: CDR1 LNHDA, CDR2 SQIVND (reference sequence).